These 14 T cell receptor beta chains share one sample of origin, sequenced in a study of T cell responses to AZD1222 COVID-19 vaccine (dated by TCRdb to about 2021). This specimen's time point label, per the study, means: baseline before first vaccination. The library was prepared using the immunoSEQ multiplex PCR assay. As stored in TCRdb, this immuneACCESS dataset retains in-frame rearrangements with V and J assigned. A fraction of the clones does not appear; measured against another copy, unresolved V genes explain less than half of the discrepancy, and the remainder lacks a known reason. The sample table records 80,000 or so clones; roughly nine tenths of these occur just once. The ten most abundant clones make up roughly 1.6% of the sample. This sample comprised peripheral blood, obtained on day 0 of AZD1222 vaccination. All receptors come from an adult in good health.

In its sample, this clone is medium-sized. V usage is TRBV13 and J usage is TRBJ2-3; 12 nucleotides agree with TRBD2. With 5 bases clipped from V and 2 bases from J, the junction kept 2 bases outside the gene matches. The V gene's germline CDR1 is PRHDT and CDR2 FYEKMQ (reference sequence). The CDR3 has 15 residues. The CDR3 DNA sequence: TGTGCCAGCAGCCTAGCGGGAGGGATCACAGATACGCAGTATTTT. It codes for CASSLAGGITDTQYF.

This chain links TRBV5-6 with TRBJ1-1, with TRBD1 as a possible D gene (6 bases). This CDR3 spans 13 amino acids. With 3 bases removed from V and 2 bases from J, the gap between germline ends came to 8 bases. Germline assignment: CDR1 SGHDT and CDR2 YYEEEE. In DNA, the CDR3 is TGTGCCAGCAGCTCAGGGGTTAACACTGAAGCTTTCTTT. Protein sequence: CASSSGVNTEAFF.

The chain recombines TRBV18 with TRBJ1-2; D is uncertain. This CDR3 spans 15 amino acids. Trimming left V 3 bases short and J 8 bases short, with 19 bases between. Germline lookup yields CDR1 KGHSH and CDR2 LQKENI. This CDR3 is CASSPQRETLGGYTF. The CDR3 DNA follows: TGTGCCAGCTCACCCCAACGGGAGACCTTGGGGGGCTACACCTTC.

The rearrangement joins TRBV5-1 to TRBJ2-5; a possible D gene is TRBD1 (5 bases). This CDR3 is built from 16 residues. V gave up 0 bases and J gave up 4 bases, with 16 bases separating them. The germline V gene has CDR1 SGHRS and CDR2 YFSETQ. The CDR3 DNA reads TGCGCCAGCAGCTTGGCCGTTAACGGAAGGGGAGAGACCCAGTACTTC. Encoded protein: CASSLAVNGRGETQYF.

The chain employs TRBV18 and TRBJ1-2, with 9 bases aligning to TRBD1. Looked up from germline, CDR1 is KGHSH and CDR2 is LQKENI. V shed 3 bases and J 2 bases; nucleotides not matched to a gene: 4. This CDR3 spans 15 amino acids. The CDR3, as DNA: TGTGCCAGCTCACCTCCGGGACAGGGAAACTATGGCTACACCTTC. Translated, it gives CASSPPGQGNYGYTF.

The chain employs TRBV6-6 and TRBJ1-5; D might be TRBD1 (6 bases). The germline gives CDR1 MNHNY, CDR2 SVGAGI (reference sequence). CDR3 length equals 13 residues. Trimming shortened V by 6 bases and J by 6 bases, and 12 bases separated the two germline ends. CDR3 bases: TGTGCCAGCAGAGGCGGGGACATTCAGCCCCAGCATTTT. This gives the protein CASRGGDIQPQHF.

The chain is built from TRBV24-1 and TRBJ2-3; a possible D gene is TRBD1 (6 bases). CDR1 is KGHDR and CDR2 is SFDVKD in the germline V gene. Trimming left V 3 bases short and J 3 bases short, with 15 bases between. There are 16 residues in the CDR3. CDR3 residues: CATSDAGRGRTDTQYF. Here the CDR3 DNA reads TGTGCCACCAGTGATGCTGGAAGGGGGAGAACAGATACGCAGTATTTT.

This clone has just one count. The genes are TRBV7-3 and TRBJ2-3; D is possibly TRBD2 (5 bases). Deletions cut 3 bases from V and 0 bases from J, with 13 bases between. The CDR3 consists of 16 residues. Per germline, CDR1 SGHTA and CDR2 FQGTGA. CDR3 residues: CASSFQGGGSTDTQYF. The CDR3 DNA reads TGTGCCAGCAGCTTCCAAGGAGGCGGGAGCACAGATACGCAGTATTTT.

CDR3 bases: TGTGCCAGCAGTTACAACCACTATGGCTACACCTTC. This gives the protein CASSYNHYGYTF. V is TRBV6-2 or TRBV6-3 and J is TRBJ1-2, with D uncertain. This CDR3 is 12 amino acids long. The ends were cut back, 2 bases at V and 3 bases at J, with 4 bases in the middle. The germline V gene has CDR1 MNHEY and CDR2 SVGEGT.

The CDR3 protein is CSVDRGLDGYTF. The CDR3 DNA is TGCAGCGTGGACAGGGGGCTAGACGGCTACACCTTC. The V gene is TRBV29-1, the J gene TRBJ1-2; 11 bases are a match to TRBD1. J lost 8 bases, V lost 6 bases, and 5 bases had no gene match. Germline CDR1 reads SQVTM; CDR2 reads ANQGSEA. The CDR3 spans 12 residues.

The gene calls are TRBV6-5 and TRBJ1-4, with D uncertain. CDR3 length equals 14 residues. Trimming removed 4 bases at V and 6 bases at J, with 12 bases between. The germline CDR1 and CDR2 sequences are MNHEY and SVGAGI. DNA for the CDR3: TGTGCCAGCAGTTCCCGTGGAGTTCATGAAAAACTGTTTTTT. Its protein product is CASSSRGVHEKLFF.

Here the CDR3 DNA reads TGTGCCAGTAGCGATTCCGGGACAGTGAACACCGGGGAGCTGTTTTTT. Its translation is CASSDSGTVNTGELFF. This chain connects TRBV19 to TRBJ2-2; 7 bases match TRBD1. The CDR3 sequence is 16 residues long. After removal of 6 bases from V and 1 base from J, the junction contained 8 bases not matched to a gene. Germline V gene data show CDR1 as LNHDA and CDR2 as SQIVND (reference sequence).

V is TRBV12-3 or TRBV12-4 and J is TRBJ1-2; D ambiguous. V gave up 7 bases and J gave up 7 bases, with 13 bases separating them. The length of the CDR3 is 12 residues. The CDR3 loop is CASTLGRVGYTF. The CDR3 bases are TGTGCCAGCACCTTAGGACGGGTTGGCTACACCTTC.

The CDR3 DNA is TGTGCCAGCAGCTTAGCCGGGACAGGGGGCTATGGCTACACCTTC. Residues: CASSLAGTGGYGYTF. V is TRBV7-2 and J is TRBJ1-2; TRBD1 matches at 11 bases. The CDR3 extends over 15 amino acids. CDR1 is SGHTA, CDR2 FQGNSA, per germline. The junction had 1 base not matched to a gene; V was cut back by 0 bases and J by 4 bases. Filled out from reference TRBV7-2 and TRBJ1-2, the complete variable domain reads GAGVSQSPSNKVTEKGKDVELRCDPISGHTALYWYRQSLGQGLEFLIYFQGNSAPDKSGLPSDRFSAERTGGSVSTLTIQRTQQEDSAVYLCASSLAGTGGYGYTFGSGTRLTVV.